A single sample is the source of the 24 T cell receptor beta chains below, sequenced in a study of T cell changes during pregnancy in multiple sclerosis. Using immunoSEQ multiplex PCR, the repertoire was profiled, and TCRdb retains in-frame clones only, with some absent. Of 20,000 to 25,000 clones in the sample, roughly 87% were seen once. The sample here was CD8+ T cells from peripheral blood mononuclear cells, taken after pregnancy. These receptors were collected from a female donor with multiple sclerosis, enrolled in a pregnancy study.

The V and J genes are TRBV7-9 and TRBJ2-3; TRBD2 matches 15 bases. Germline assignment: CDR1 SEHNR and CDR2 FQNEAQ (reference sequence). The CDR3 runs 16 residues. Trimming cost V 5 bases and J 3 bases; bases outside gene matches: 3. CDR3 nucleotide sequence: TGTGCCAGCAGCCCCGGGACTAGCGGGAGGACAGATACGCAGTATTTT. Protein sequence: CASSPGTSGRTDTQYF.

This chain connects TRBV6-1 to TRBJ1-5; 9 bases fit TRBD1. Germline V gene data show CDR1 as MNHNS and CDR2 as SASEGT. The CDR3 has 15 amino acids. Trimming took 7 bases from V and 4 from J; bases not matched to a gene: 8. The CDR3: CASNPGQGPNQPQHF. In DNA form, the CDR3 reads TGTGCCAGCAATCCGGGACAGGGACCAAATCAGCCCCAGCATTTT.

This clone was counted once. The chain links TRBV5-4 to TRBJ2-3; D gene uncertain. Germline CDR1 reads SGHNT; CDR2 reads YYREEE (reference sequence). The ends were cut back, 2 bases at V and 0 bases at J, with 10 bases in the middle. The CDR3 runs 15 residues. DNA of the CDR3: TGTGCCAGCAGCTTTTGGCTGTACAGCACAGATACGCAGTATTTT. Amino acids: CASSFWLYSTDTQYF. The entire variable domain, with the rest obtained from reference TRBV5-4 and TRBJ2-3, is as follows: ETGVTQSPTHLIKTRGQQVTLRCSSQSGHNTVSWYQQALGQGPQFIFQYYREEENGRGNFPPRFSGLQFPNYSSELNVNALELDDSALYLCASSFWLYSTDTQYFGPGTRLTVL.

The CDR3 protein is CASSSRREGPPEGYTF. The CDR3 DNA reads TGTGCCAGCAGCTCTCGGAGGGAGGGGCCCCCCGAGGGCTACACCTTC. The chain recombines TRBV21-1 with TRBJ1-2. TRBV21-1 is a recognized pseudogene. The CDR3 totals 16 residues.

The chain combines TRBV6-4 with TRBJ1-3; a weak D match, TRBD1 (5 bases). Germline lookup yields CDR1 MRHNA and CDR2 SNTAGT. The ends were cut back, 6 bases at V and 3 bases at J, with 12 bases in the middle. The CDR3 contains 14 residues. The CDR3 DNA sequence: TGTGCCAGCAGCGGACACGCTGGTGGAAACACCATATATTTT. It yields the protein CASSGHAGGNTIYF.

The CDR3 DNA follows: TGTGCCAGCAGCAGGGGGACTAGCGGGACCCCAGATACGCAGTATTTT. This encodes CASSRGTSGTPDTQYF. V gene TRBV5-5 combines with J gene TRBJ2-3; 13 nucleotides match TRBD2. This CDR3 region has 16 residues. Germline values: CDR1 SGHKS, CDR2 YYEKEE (reference sequence). V was clipped by 4 bases and J by 4 bases; unmatched bases: 6.

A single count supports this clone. The CDR3, as DNA: TGTGCCAGCAGTTTGAGGGGTGACAGGGGGCTTTGGGGCTACACCTTC. Translated: CASSLRGDRGLWGYTF. The chain combines TRBV28 with TRBJ1-2, with 10 nucleotides matching TRBD1. The CDR3 consists of 16 residues. Germline CDR1 MDHEN, CDR2 SYDVKM. The V segment lost 3 bases and the J segment 8 bases; nucleotides outside the gene matches: 12.

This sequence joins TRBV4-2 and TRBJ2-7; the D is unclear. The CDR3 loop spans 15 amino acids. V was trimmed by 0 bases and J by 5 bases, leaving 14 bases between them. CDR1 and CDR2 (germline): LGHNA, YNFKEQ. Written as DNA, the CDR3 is TGTGCCAGCAGCCAAGATGTTCCCCCCACGGACGAGCAGTACTTC. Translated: CASSQDVPPTDEQYF.

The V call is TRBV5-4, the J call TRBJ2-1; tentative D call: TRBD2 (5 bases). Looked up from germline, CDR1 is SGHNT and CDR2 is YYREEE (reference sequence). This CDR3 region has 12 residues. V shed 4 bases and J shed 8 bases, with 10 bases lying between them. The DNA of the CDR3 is TGTGCCAGCAGCCGACTAAGGGATGAGCAGTTCTTC. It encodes CASSRLRDEQFF.

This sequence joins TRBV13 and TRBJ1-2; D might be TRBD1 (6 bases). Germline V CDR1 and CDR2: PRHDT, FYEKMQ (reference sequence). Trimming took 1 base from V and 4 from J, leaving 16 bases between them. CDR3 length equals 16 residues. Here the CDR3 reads CASSLANRMTGYGYTF. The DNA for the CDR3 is TGTGCCAGCAGCTTAGCGAACAGGATGACAGGCTATGGCTACACCTTC. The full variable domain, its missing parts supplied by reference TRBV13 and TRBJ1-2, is AAGVIQSPRHLIKEKRETATLKCYPIPRHDTVYWYQQGPGQDPQFLISFYEKMQSDKGSIPDRFSAQQFSDYHSELNMSSLELGDSALYFCASSLANRMTGYGYTFGSGTRLTVV.

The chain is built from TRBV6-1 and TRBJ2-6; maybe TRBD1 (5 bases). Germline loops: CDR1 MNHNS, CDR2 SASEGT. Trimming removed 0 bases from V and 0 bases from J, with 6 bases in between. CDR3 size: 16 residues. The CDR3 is CASSEAGLSGANVLTF. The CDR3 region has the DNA TGTGCCAGCAGTGAAGCGGGGCTCTCTGGGGCCAACGTCCTGACTTTC.

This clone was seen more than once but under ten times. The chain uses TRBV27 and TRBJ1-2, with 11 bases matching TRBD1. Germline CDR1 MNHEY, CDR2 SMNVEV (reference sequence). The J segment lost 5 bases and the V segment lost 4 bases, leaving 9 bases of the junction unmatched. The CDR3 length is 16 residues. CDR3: CASSSRTGGYEYGYTF. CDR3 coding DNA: TGTGCCAGCAGTTCGCGGACAGGGGGCTATGAATATGGCTACACCTTC.

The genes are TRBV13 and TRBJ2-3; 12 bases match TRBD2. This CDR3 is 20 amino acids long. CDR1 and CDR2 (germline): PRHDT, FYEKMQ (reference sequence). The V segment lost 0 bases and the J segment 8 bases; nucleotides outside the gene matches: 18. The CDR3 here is CASSLGGLAGLDPELGTQYF. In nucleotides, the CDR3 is TGTGCCAGCAGCTTAGGAGGACTAGCGGGACTGGACCCAGAGTTAGGTACGCAGTATTTT.

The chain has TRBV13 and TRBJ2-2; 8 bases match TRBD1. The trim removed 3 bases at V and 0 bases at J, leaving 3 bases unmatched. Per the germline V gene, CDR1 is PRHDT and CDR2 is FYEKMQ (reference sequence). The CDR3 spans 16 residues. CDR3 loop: CASSLGDRSNTGELFF. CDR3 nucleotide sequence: TGTGCCAGCAGCTTGGGGGACAGGTCGAACACCGGGGAGCTGTTTTTT.

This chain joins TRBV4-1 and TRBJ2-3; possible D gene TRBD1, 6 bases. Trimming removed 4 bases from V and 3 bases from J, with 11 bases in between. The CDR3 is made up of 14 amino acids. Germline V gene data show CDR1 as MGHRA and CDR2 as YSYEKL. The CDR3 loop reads CASSRATGTDTQYF. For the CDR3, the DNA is TGCGCCAGCAGCCGTGCGACAGGAACAGATACGCAGTATTTT.

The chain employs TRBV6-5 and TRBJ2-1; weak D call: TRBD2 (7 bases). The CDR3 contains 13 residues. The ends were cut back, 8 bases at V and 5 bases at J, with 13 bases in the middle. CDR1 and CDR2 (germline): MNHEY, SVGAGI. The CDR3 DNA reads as TGTGCCAGCCACGGGGGGCTGAACAATGAGCAGTTCTTC. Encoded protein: CASHGGLNNEQFF.

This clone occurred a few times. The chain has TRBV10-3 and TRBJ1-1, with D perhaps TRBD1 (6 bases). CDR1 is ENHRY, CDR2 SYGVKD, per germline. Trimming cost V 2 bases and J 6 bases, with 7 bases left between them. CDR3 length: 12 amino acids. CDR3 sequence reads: CAISEGGPEAFF. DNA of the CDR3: TGTGCCATCAGTGAGGGGGGCCCTGAAGCTTTCTTT.

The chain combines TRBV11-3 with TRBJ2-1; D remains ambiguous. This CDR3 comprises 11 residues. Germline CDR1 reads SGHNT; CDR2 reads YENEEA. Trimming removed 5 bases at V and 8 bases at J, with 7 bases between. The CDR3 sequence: CASSLRDEQFF. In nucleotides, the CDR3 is TGTGCCAGCAGCCTCCGGGATGAGCAGTTCTTC.

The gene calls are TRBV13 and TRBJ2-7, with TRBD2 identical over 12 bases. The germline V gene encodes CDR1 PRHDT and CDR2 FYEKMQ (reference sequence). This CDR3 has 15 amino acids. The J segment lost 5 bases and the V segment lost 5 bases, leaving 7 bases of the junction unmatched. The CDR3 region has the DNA TGTGCCAGCAGCACCTTGACTAGCGGGAGAGACGAGCAGTACTTC. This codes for CASSTLTSGRDEQYF. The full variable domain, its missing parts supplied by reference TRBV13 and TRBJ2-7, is AAGVIQSPRHLIKEKRETATLKCYPIPRHDTVYWYQQGPGQDPQFLISFYEKMQSDKGSIPDRFSAQQFSDYHSELNMSSLELGDSALYFCASSTLTSGRDEQYFGPGTRLTVT.

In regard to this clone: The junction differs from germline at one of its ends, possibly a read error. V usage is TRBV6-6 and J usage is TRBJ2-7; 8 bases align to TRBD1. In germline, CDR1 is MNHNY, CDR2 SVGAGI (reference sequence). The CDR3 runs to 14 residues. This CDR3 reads CASPTVSLRDRKHF. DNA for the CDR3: TGTGCCAGTCCGACAGTTAGCCTCCGGGACAGGAAGCACTTC.

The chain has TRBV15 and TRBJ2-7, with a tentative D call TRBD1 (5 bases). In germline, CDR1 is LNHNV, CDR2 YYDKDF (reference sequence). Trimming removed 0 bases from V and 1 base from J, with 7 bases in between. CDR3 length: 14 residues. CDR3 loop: CATSRDRDSYEQYF. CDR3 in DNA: TGTGCCACCAGCAGAGACAGGGATTCCTACGAGCAGTACTTC.

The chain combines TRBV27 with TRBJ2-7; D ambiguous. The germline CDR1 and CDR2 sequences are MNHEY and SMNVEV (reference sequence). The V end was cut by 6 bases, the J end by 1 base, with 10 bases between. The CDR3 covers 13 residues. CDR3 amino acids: CASSPFPSYEQYF. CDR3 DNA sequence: TGTGCCAGCAGCCCTTTCCCTTCCTACGAGCAGTACTTC.

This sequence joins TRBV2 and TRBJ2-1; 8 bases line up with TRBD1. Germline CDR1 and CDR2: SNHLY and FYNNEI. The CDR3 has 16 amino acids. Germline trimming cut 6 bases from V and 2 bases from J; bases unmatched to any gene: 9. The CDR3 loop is CASSPNQGAAYNEQFF. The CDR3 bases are TGTGCCAGCAGCCCCAACCAGGGGGCGGCCTACAATGAGCAGTTCTTC.

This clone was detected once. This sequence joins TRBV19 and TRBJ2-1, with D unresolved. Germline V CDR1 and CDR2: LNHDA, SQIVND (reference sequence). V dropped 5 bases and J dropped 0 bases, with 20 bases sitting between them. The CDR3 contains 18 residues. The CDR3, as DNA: TGTGCCAGTAGTCTCTCGGGTTTGGCGGCTAGCTCCTACAATGAGCAGTTCTTC. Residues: CASSLSGLAASSYNEQFF.